This TCR beta chain was retrieved from a study of cytomegalovirus exposure and HLA in healthy donors. As for the study in general: Prior work identified about 120 million unique TCR beta sequences in 150 million to 200 million T cells. Study-wide results and limits: Across HLA loci, a later analysis found differing TCR association rates, with DRB1 most and HLA-C fewest.

The study ran its PCR with 60 Vbeta and 13 Jbeta primers. TCRdb keeps only in-frame clones here, not all; method: immunoSEQ multiplex PCR. In the table there are 150,000 to 200,000 clones, approximately 70% of which are singletons. As concerns this clone: Its antigen is as yet unknown.

The CDR3 length is 12 residues. Germline V gives CDR1 SQVTM, CDR2 ANQGSEA. Deletions cut 4 bases from V and 6 bases from J, with 10 bases between. This TCR was sampled from a man in his forties in good health and CMV-seropositive. Sequencing was carried out using PBMCs. V usage is TRBV29-1 and J usage is TRBJ1-5; D call uncertain. CDR3 residues: CSVVEGGQPQHF. CDR3 bases: TGCAGCGTTGTGGAGGGAGGTCAGCCCCAGCATTTT.